This T cell receptor beta chain derives from a study of shared clonotypes between healthy human individuals. Study at large: A donor's plate count was three for CD4 naive and three for CD4 memory; CD8 naive had two and CD8 memory one. The study, taken as a whole, reports: Generally, estimated richness proved larger in naive subsets than it did in memory subsets.

With 1 base removed from V and 7 bases from J, the gap between germline ends came to 7 bases. Per germline, CDR1 MNHEY and CDR2 SMNVEV (reference sequence). The CDR3 length is 13 residues. CD8 cells classed as naive were CD45RO-negative and positively selected for CCR7, excluding terminally differentiated effector memory CD45RA+ cells. Profiled with immunoSEQ multiplex PCR; TCRdb holds only in-frame clones, not every one. This sample carries about 590,000 clones, roughly 95% of them seen once, and the ten largest clones take 0.11%. As to this clone: The target antigen is unknown.

This TCR was recovered from a woman aged 25 to 39 in good health. The specimen was naive CD8+ T cells sorted from blood. The chain combines TRBV27 with TRBJ2-2; a weak D match, TRBD2 (5 bases). The CDR3 DNA sequence: TGTGCCAGCAGTTTATATCGGGGCGGGGAGCTGTTTTTT. Its translation: CASSLYRGGELFF.